One sample yielded the 27 T cell receptor beta chains listed below, sequenced in a study of cytomegalovirus exposure and HLA in healthy donors. Researchers ran the PCR with 60 Vbeta and 13 Jbeta primers. Libraries were prepared by immunoSEQ multiplex PCR; TCRdb keeps only in-frame clonotypes and omits some of them. The sample gives about 180,000 clones, around 77% of which show up once; about 1.9% is in the top ten. Sequenced input: PBMCs. Receptor source: a woman aged 25-40 years in good health and CMV-seronegative.

V gene TRBV21-1 combines with J gene TRBJ1-5; TRBD1, the table's D call, lacks a check against the DNA. TRBV21-1 is given as a pseudogene. This CDR3 region has 17 residues. The CDR3 nucleotides are TGTGCCAGCAGCACAGGGAAGGACAGGGGCATTAATCAGCCCCAGCATTTT. Protein product: CASSTGKDRGINQPQHF.

In its sample, this clone was seen a few times. This rearrangement joins TRBV5-1 to TRBJ2-2, with 8 bases fitting TRBD2. The V gene end was trimmed by 7 bases and the J gene end by 3 bases; junction bases not matched to a gene: 5. Germline V gene data show CDR1 as SGHRS and CDR2 as YFSETQ. The CDR3 covers 14 residues. CDR3 sequence: CASYGRGDTGELFF. CDR3 in DNA: TGCGCCAGCTACGGGCGGGGGGACACCGGGGAGCTGTTTTTT.

The chain carries TRBV5-1 and TRBJ2-3; D gene uncertain. The CDR3 has 13 amino acids. Germline CDR1 and CDR2: SGHRS and YFSETQ. Deletions cut 0 bases from V and 4 bases from J, with 6 bases between. The CDR3 nucleotides read TGCGCCAGCAGCTTGGACCCGGCAGATACGCAGTATTTT. Translated, it gives CASSLDPADTQYF.

This rearrangement joins TRBV5-1 to TRBJ2-2; 10 nucleotides agree with TRBD1. Trimming took 4 bases from V and 3 from J; bases not matched to a gene: 9. CDR1 and CDR2 from the germline V gene are SGHRS and YFSETQ. CDR3 length: 17 amino acids. The CDR3 region has the DNA TGCGCCAGCAGCCCCCGGGACAGGGGTTCGGACACCGGGGAGCTGTTTTTT. Its protein product is CASSPRDRGSDTGELFF.

The gene calls are TRBV19 and TRBJ2-3, with 8 bases that match TRBD1. V lost 5 bases, J lost 3 bases, and 4 bases stayed unmatched. The CDR3 covers 14 residues. Germline CDR1 reads LNHDA; CDR2 reads SQIVND (reference sequence). The CDR3 region has the DNA TGTGCCAGTAGTGTCACAGGGGGTACAGATACGCAGTATTTT. It codes for CASSVTGGTDTQYF.

This clone was detected only a few times. J is TRBJ2-7 and V is TRBV29-1, with D perhaps matching TRBD1 (6 bases). The CDR3 sequence is 14 residues long. With 0 bases removed from V and 4 bases from J, the gap between germline ends came to 13 bases. CDR1 and CDR2 (germline): SQVTM, ANQGSEA. CDR3 sequence reads: CSVEDLAQGYEQYF. In DNA, the CDR3 is TGCAGCGTTGAAGATTTAGCGCAGGGGTACGAGCAGTACTTC.

This rearrangement joins TRBV19 to TRBJ2-1, with a weak D call TRBD1 (5 bases). This CDR3 spans 13 amino acids. V was trimmed by 6 bases and J by 3 bases, leaving 9 bases between them. From germline, CDR1 is LNHDA and CDR2 SQIVND (reference sequence). As DNA, the CDR3 is TGTGCCAGTAGGATCGACAGCTACAATGAGCAGTTCTTC. Its translation: CASRIDSYNEQFF.

This chain uses TRBV9 with TRBJ2-5, with 8 bases identical to TRBD1. The germline gives CDR1 SGDLS, CDR2 YYNGEE. CDR3 length: 16 amino acids. V gave up 3 bases and J gave up 1 base; unmatched junction bases: 8. Here the CDR3 reads CASSAGQGVGQETQYF. Here the CDR3 DNA reads TGTGCCAGCAGCGCAGGACAGGGAGTGGGCCAAGAGACCCAGTACTTC.

This chain connects TRBV29-1 to TRBJ2-1; TRBD1 might be the D (6 bases). CDR3 size: 10 residues. Trimming removed 4 bases at V and 9 bases at J, with 7 bases between. Germline loops: CDR1 SQVTM, CDR2 ANQGSEA. The CDR3 loop is CSVAGAEQFF. In DNA form, the CDR3 reads TGCAGCGTTGCAGGGGCTGAGCAGTTCTTC.

This clone was found once. The V gene is TRBV7-2, the J gene TRBJ1-6, with 9 positions matching TRBD1. CDR3 size: 15 residues. The V segment lost 5 bases and the J segment 8 bases; nucleotides outside the gene matches: 7. Germline V gene lookup returns CDR1 SGHTA and CDR2 FQGNSA. For the CDR3, the DNA is TGTGCCAGCAGCCTAAACAGGGGGCGGGATTCACCCCTCCACTTT. Protein product: CASSLNRGRDSPLHF.

J is TRBJ1-5 and V is TRBV7-9; weak D call: TRBD1 (5 bases). The CDR3 consists of 16 residues. Deletions cut 0 bases from V and 2 bases from J, with 11 bases between. Looked up from germline, CDR1 is SEHNR and CDR2 is FQNEAQ (reference sequence). CDR3 in amino acids: CASSLADDRGNQPQHF. CDR3 sequence (DNA): TGTGCCAGCAGCTTAGCAGATGACAGAGGCAATCAGCCCCAGCATTTT.

The chain has TRBV9 and TRBJ1-3; TRBD1 aligns across 10 bases. The V and J ends lost 2 bases and 4 bases, in that order; junction bases with no gene match: 6. Germline V gene data show CDR1 as SGDLS and CDR2 as YYNGEE. This CDR3 has 16 residues. The CDR3, as DNA: TGTGCCAGCAGCGTGGGACAGGGGTTGGGGGGAAACACCATATATTTT. Its protein is CASSVGQGLGGNTIYF.

The chain uses TRBV25-1 and TRBJ1-4; D gene ambiguous. With 3 bases removed from V and 7 bases from J, the gap between germline ends came to 15 bases. There are 15 residues in the CDR3. Germline assignment: CDR1 MGHDK and CDR2 SYGVNS. CDR3 sequence: CASSDAGSTGEKLFF. CDR3 nucleotides: TGTGCCAGCAGTGATGCGGGTTCCACCGGTGAAAAACTGTTTTTT. Using reference TRBV25-1 and TRBJ1-4 for the parts outside the CDR3, the full variable domain is EADIYQTPRYLVIGTGKKITLECSQTMGHDKMYWYQQDPGMELHLIHYSYGVNSTEKGDLSSESTVSRIRTEHFPLTLESARPSHTSQYLCASSDAGSTGEKLFFGSGTQLSVL.

The chain couples TRBV29-1 to TRBJ2-3; the D gene is possibly TRBD1 (6 bases). Trimming cost V 7 bases and J 6 bases, with 14 bases left between them. The CDR3 loop spans 12 amino acids. Germline assignment: CDR1 SQVTM and CDR2 ANQGSEA. CDR3 loop: CSERTEADTQYF. The CDR3, as DNA: TGCAGCGAAAGGACAGAGGCCGATACGCAGTATTTT.

This chain connects TRBV4-1 to TRBJ2-7; the D gene is possibly TRBD2 (5 bases). Germline V gives CDR1 MGHRA, CDR2 YSYEKL. Trimming cost V 1 base and J 6 bases, with 16 bases left between them. The CDR3 has 15 residues. The CDR3 DNA reads TGCGCCAGCAGCCAAGCTCCCGGAGGCTATGGCGAGCAGTACTTC. Translating gives CASSQAPGGYGEQYF.

V usage is TRBV12-5 and J usage is TRBJ2-1; D gene ambiguous. From germline, CDR1 is LGHNT and CDR2 FRNRAP. The CDR3 totals 16 residues. V lost 7 bases and J lost 7, with 23 bases in between. This CDR3 reads CASASARLPAENEQFF. In DNA form, the CDR3 reads TGTGCTAGTGCCTCCGCCCGATTGCCCGCAGAAAATGAGCAGTTCTTC.

V and J are TRBV7-6 and TRBJ2-1; 9 nucleotides agree with TRBD1. Germline V CDR1 and CDR2: SGHVS, FNYEAQ. Trimming cost V 4 bases and J 6 bases; bases outside gene matches: 10. The CDR3 runs 16 residues. The CDR3 DNA sequence: TGTGCCAGCAGCTCTCCACCGGGACAGGGCTTCAATGAGCAGTTCTTC. Translated: CASSSPPGQGFNEQFF.

This rearrangement joins TRBV5-1 to TRBJ2-1; D is possibly TRBD2 (7 bases). The CDR3 contains 17 residues. The ends were cut back, 4 bases at V and 3 bases at J, with 20 bases in the middle. The germline gives CDR1 SGHRS, CDR2 YFSETQ. CDR3 DNA: TGCGCCAGCAGCCCGCGAGGGGGGGCAGGACACTACAATGAGCAGTTCTTC. Translated: CASSPRGGAGHYNEQFF. Together with reference TRBV5-1 and TRBJ2-1, the CDR3 gives the full variable domain: KAGVTQTPRYLIKTRGQQVTLSCSPISGHRSVSWYQQTPGQGLQFLFEYFSETQRNKGNFPGRFSGRQFSNSRSEMNVSTLELGDSALYLCASSPRGGAGHYNEQFFGPGTRLTVL.

Worth noting for this clone: This sample also contains other DNA sequences that code for the same CDR3. The V and J genes are TRBV6-5 and TRBJ1-4; D gene unclear. V was cut by 0 bases and J by 1 base, with 6 bases left in between. Germline CDR1 and CDR2: MNHEY and SVGAGI. The CDR3 spans 15 residues. The CDR3 sequence is CASSYSGGTNEKLFF. Here the CDR3 DNA reads TGTGCCAGCAGTTACTCAGGAGGAACTAATGAAAAACTGTTTTTT.

This chain connects TRBV7-2 to TRBJ1-6; the match to TRBD1 covers 10 bases. This CDR3 spans 15 amino acids. The V gene's germline CDR1 is SGHTA and CDR2 FQGNSA. The V and J ends lost 3 bases and 4 bases, in that order; junction bases with no gene match: 0. The CDR3 protein is CASSLDRGYNSPLHF. CDR3 sequence (DNA): TGTGCCAGCAGCTTGGACAGGGGGTATAATTCACCCCTCCACTTT.

V usage is TRBV28 and J usage is TRBJ1-2; perhaps TRBD1 as D (6 bases). The CDR3 sequence is 13 residues long. Looked up from germline, CDR1 is MDHEN and CDR2 is SYDVKM. Trimming took off 5 bases at V and 8 bases at J, with 15 bases between the two ends. This chain's CDR3 is CASSASGGGGYTF. Here the CDR3 DNA reads TGTGCCAGCAGTGCCAGTGGTGGGGGCGGCTACACCTTC.

This clone came up once. V usage is TRBV4-1 and J usage is TRBJ2-1; 11 positions match TRBD2. The CDR3 length is 16 residues. Trimming at V came to 0 bases and at J to 3 bases, leaving 1 base not matched to a gene. Germline V gene lookup returns CDR1 MGHRA and CDR2 YSYEKL. CDR3 nucleotide sequence: TGCGCCAGCAGCCAAGAGGGGACTAGCGGCTACAATGAGCAGTTCTTC. It is translated as CASSQEGTSGYNEQFF.

The rearrangement joins TRBV6-6 to TRBJ2-5; 7 bases are a match to TRBD1. Germline trimming cut 6 bases from V and 7 bases from J; bases unmatched to any gene: 14. The germline gives CDR1 MNHNY, CDR2 SVGAGI (reference sequence). This CDR3 region has 15 residues. The CDR3, as DNA: TGTGCCAGCAGCACAACGGGGACAGATCCCGGGACCCAGTACTTC. It codes for CASSTTGTDPGTQYF.

The chain recombines TRBV10-2 with TRBJ2-5, with D unclear. Germline V lookup: CDR1 WSHSY, CDR2 SAAADI. Trimming cost V 5 bases and J 2 bases, with 6 bases left between them. CDR3 length: 12 amino acids. CDR3 DNA sequence: TGCGCCAGCAGTAGCATACAAGAGACCCAGTACTTC. Translated: CASSSIQETQYF.

V gene TRBV7-2 combines with J gene TRBJ2-5; 9 nucleotides line up with TRBD2. Trimming removed 2 bases from V and 1 base from J; junction bases left unmatched: 5. Per germline, CDR1 SGHTA and CDR2 FQGNSA. This CDR3 is built from 16 residues. The CDR3 reads CASSLTAGGTQETQYF. Written as DNA, the CDR3 is TGTGCCAGCAGCTTAACAGCGGGGGGAACCCAAGAGACCCAGTACTTC.

This chain joins TRBV5-1 and TRBJ2-3; 7 bases line up with TRBD2. The V gene end was trimmed by 4 bases and the J gene end by 7 bases; junction bases not matched to a gene: 12. Germline CDR1 and CDR2: SGHRS and YFSETQ. This CDR3 has 15 amino acids. CDR3 coding DNA: TGCGCCAGCAGCGCCCTTTTGGGGGGGGAGTATACGCAGTATTTT. Its translation: CASSALLGGEYTQYF.

This clone was picked up a small number of times. This chain connects TRBV18 to TRBJ1-4; 10 positions agree with TRBD1. CDR3 length: 16 amino acids. CDR1 is KGHSH and CDR2 is LQKENI in the germline V gene. The V and J ends lost 6 bases and 8 bases, in that order; junction bases with no gene match: 12. Here the CDR3 DNA reads TGTGCCAGCTCGGCCAACCGACAGGGGGCAGGAGAAAAACTGTTTTTT. Translating it yields CASSANRQGAGEKLFF.